This TCR beta chain was obtained from a study of T cells in women clearing cervical HPV infection. Across the whole study: HLA type stays a possible confounder, typing being limited. Regarding the study as a whole: CIN3+ cases had significantly higher TCR richness than controls; evenness did not differ.

Comment on this clone: The target antigen is unknown. The read finishes 3 residues shy of the CDR3 end, and the germline J gene is used to complete it.

The V gene's germline CDR1 is SGHVS and CDR2 FQNEAQ. The CDR3 consists of 14 residues. V lost 3 bases, J lost 3 bases, and 1 base stayed unmatched. Genomic DNA, averaging roughly 1,200 ng per sample, yielded TCR beta CDR3 via immunoSEQ. TCRdb keeps only in-frame clones here, not all; method: immunoSEQ multiplex PCR. Recorded for this sample: over 30,000 clones. The sequence came from a woman aged 18-69 years with a cervical HPV16 infection that either progressed to CIN3+ or cleared (not recorded which). The sample consisted of blood buffy coat. The chain links TRBV7-8 to TRBJ2-4, with TRBD2 matching over 8 bases. The part of the CDR3 DNA that was read is TGTGCCAGCAGCTTGCGGGAGGACAAAAACATT. Protein sequence: CASSLREDKNI. The whole CDR3 sequence reads CASSLREDKNIQYF.